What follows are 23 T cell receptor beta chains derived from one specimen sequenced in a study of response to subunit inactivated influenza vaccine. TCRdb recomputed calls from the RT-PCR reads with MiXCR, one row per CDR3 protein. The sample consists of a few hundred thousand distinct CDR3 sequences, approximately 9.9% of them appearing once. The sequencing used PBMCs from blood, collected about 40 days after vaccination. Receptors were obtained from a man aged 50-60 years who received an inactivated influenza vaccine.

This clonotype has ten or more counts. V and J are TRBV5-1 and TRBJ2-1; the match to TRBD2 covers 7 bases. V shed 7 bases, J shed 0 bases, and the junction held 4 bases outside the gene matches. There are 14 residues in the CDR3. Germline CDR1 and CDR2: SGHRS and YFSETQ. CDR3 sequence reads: CASRGVNSYNEQFF. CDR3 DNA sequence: TGCGCCAGCCGGGGGGTAAACTCCTACAATGAGCAGTTCTTC.

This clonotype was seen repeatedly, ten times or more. In DNA, the CDR3 is TGTGCCAGCAGCGTAAGGGGGCAAGAGACCCAGTACTTC. It codes for CASSVRGQETQYF. The chain uses TRBV9 and TRBJ2-5, with a possible D match to TRBD1 (6 bases). There are 13 residues in the CDR3. The V end was cut by 1 base, the J end by 2 bases, with 6 bases between. The germline gives CDR1 SGDLS, CDR2 YYNGEE.

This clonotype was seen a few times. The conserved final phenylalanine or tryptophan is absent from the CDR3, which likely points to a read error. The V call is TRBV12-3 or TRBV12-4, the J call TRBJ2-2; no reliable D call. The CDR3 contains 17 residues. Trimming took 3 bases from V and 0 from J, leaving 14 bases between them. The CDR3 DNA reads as TGTGCCAGCAGTTTTCCCCACATACTCGCGAACACCGGGGAGCTGTTTGTT. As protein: CASSFPHILANTGELFV.

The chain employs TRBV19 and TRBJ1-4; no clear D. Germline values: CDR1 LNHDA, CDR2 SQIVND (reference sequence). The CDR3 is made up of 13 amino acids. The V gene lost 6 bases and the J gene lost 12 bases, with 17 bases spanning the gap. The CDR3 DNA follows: TGTGCCAGTAGCGTGTGGCCCGATTGGGAACTGTTTTTT. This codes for CASSVWPDWELFF.

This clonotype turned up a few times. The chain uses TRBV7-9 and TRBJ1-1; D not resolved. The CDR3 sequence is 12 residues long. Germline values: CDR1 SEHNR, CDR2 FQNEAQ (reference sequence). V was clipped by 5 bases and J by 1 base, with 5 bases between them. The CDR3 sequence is CASSGQNTEAFF. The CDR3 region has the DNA TGTGCCAGCAGCGGGCAGAACACTGAAGCTTTCTTT.

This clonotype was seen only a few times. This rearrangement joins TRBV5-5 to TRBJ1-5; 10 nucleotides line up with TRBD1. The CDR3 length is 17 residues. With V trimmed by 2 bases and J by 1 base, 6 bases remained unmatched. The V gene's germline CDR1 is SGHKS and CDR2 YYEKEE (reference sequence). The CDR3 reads CASSFGQGGVSNQPQHF. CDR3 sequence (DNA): TGTGCCAGCAGCTTCGGACAGGGGGGGGTCAGCAATCAGCCCCAGCATTTT. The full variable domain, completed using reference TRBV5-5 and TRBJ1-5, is DAGVTQSPTHLIKTRGQQVTLRCSPISGHKSVSWYQQVLGQGPQFIFQYYEKEERGRGNFPDRFSARQFPNYSSELNVNALLLGDSALYLCASSFGQGGVSNQPQHFGDGTRLSIL.

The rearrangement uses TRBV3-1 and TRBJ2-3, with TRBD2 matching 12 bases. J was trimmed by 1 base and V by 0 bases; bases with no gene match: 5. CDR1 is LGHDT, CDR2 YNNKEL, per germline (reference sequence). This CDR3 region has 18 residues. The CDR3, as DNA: TGTGCCAGCAGCCAAGATCCGACTAGCGGGGGCGGCACAGATACGCAGTATTTT. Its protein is CASSQDPTSGGGTDTQYF.

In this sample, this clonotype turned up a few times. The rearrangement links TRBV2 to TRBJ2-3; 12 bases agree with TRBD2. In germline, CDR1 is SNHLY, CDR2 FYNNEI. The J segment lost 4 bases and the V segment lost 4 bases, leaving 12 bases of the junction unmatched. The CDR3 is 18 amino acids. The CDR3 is CASSGSLAGGPASDTQYF. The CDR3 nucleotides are TGTGCCAGCAGTGGAAGTCTAGCGGGAGGGCCAGCTTCAGATACGCAGTATTTT.

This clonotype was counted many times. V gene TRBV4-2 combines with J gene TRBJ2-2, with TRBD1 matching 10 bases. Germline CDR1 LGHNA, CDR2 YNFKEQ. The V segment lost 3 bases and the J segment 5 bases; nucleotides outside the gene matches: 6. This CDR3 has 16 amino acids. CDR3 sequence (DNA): TGTGCCAGCAGCCACTCCACGGGACAGGGGACCGGGGAGCTGTTTTTT. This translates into CASSHSTGQGTGELFF.

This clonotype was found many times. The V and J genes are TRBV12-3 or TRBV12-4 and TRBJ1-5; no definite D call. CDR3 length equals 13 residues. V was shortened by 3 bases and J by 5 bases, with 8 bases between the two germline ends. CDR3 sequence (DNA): TGTGCCAGCAGTTTTAACCGGGATCAGCCCCAGCATTTT. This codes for CASSFNRDQPQHF.

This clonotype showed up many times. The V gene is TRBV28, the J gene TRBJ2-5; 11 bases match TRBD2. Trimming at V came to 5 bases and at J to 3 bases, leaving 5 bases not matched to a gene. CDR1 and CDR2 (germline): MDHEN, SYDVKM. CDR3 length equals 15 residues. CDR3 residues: CASSPRLAGKETQYF. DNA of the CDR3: TGTGCCAGCAGTCCCAGACTAGCGGGGAAAGAGACCCAGTACTTC.

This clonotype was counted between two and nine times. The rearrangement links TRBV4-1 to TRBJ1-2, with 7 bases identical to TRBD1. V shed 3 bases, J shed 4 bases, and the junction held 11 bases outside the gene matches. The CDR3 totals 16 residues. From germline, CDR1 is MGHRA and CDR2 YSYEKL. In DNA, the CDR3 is TGCGCCAGCAGCCAGGCCGAGGGGGCCTCCACCTATGGCTACACCTTC. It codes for CASSQAEGASTYGYTF.

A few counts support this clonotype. Here the CDR3 DNA reads TGTGCCATCAGTGTACCATCCGGGAGTGAGCAGTTCTTC. This gives the protein CAISVPSGSEQFF. The rearrangement joins TRBV10-3 to TRBJ2-1; perhaps TRBD2 as D (6 bases). The V end was cut by 4 bases, the J end by 9 bases, with 13 bases between. CDR3 size: 13 residues. CDR1 is ENHRY, CDR2 SYGVKD, per germline.

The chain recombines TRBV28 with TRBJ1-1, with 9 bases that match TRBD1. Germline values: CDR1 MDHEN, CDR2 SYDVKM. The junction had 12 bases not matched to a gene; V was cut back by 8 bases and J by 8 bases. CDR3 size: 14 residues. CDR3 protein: CASFNRGRLKEAFF. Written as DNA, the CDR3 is TGTGCCAGCTTTAACAGGGGGCGGTTAAAAGAAGCTTTCTTT.

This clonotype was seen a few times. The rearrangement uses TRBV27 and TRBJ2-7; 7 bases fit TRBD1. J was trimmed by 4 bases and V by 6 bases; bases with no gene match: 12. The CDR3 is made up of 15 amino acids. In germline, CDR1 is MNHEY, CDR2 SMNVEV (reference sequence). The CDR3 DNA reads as TGTGCCAGCAGATCACAGGGGTACCTTCCTTACGAGCAGTACTTC. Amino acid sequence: CASRSQGYLPYEQYF.

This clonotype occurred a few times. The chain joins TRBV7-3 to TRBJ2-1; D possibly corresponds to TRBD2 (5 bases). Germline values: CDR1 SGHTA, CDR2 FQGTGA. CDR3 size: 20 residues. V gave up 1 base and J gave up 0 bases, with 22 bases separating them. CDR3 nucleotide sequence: TGTGCCAGCAGCTTAATCGGCGGGCTTTTGGCGAGGAGCTCCTACAATGAGCAGTTCTTC. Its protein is CASSLIGGLLARSSYNEQFF.

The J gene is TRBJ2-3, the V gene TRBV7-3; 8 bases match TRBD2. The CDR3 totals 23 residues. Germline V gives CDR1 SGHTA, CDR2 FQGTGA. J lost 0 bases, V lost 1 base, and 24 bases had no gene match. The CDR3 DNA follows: TGTGCCAGCAGCTTAAGCAGTGGGAGGCGGGCTAGCGGGCTCCCCCGGAGCACAGATACGCAGTATTTT. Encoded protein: CASSLSSGRRASGLPRSTDTQYF.

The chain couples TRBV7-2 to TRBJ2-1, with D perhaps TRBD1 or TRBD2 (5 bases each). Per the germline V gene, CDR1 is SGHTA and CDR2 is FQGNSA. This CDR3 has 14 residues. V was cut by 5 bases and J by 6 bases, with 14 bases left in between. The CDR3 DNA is TGTGCCAGCAGCCCCGGGCCCGGGACCAATGAGCAGTTCTTC. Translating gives CASSPGPGTNEQFF.

DNA for the CDR3: TGCGCCAGCAGGGTTGGGACAGGGGGGTTCAATGAGCAGTTCTTC. Translation: CASRVGTGGFNEQFF. This chain connects TRBV5-1 to TRBJ2-1; TRBD1 matches at 11 bases. The CDR3 covers 15 residues. CDR1 and CDR2 from the germline V gene are SGHRS and YFSETQ. V lost 5 bases and J lost 6; bases outside the gene matches: 7. Together with reference TRBV5-1 and TRBJ2-1, the CDR3 gives the full variable domain: KAGVTQTPRYLIKTRGQQVTLSCSPISGHRSVSWYQQTPGQGLQFLFEYFSETQRNKGNFPGRFSGRQFSNSRSEMNVSTLELGDSALYLCASRVGTGGFNEQFFGPGTRLTVL.

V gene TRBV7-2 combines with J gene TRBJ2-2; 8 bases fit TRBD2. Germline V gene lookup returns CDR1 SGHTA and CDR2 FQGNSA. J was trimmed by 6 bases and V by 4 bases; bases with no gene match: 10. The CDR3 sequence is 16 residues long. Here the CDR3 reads CASSYSGLVLSGELFF. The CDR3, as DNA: TGTGCCAGCAGCTATTCGGGACTAGTATTATCCGGGGAGCTGTTTTTT.

The CDR3 sequence: CASSLAGTYYNEQFF. CDR3 in DNA: TGTGCCAGCAGTCTTGCCGGGACTTACTACAATGAGCAGTTCTTC. This rearrangement joins TRBV6-2 or TRBV6-3 to TRBJ2-1; D is perhaps TRBD2 (6 bases). Trimming left V 5 bases short and J 3 bases short, with 14 bases between. CDR1 is MNHEY, CDR2 SVGEGT, per germline. The CDR3 runs 15 residues.

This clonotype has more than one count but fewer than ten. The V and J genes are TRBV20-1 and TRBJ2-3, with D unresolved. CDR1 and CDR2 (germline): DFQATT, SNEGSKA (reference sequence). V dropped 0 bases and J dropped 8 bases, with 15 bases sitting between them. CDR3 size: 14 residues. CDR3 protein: CSARDGLVVGTQYF. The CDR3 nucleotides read TGCAGTGCTAGAGATGGGCTAGTCGTCGGTACGCAGTATTTT.

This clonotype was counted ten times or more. CDR3 protein: CSAYRLAGGYEQYF. CDR3 nucleotides: TGCAGTGCTTACCGACTAGCGGGAGGCTACGAGCAGTACTTC. The chain is built from TRBV20-1 and TRBJ2-7; 13 bases agree with TRBD2. Germline V lookup: CDR1 DFQATT, CDR2 SNEGSKA (reference sequence). J gave up 3 bases and V 5 bases, and 4 bases lay outside the gene matches. This CDR3 is 14 amino acids long.